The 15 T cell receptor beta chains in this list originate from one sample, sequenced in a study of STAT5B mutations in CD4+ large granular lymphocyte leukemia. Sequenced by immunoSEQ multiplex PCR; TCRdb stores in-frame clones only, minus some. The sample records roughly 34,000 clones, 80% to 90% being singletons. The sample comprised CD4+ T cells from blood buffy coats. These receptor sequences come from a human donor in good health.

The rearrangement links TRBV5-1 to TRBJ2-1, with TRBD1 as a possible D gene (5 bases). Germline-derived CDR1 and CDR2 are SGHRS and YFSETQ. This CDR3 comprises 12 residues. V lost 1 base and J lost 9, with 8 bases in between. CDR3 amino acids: CASSLPDSEQFF. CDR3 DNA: TGCGCCAGCAGCTTGCCCGACAGTGAGCAGTTCTTC. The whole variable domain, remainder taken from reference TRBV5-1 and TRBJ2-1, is KAGVTQTPRYLIKTRGQQVTLSCSPISGHRSVSWYQQTPGQGLQFLFEYFSETQRNKGNFPGRFSGRQFSNSRSEMNVSTLELGDSALYLCASSLPDSEQFFGPGTRLTVL.

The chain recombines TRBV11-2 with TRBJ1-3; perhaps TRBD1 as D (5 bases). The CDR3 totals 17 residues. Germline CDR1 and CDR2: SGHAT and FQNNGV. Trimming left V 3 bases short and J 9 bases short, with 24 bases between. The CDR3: CASSFLAGWGTAGTIYF. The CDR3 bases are TGTGCCAGCAGCTTTTTAGCCGGATGGGGCACCGCAGGCACCATATATTTT. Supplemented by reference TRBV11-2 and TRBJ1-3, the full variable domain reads EAGVAQSPRYKIIEKRQSVAFWCNPISGHATLYWYQQILGQGPKLLIQFQNNGVVDDSQLPKDRFSAERLKGVDSTLKIQPAKLEDSAVYLCASSFLAGWGTAGTIYFGEGSWLTVV.

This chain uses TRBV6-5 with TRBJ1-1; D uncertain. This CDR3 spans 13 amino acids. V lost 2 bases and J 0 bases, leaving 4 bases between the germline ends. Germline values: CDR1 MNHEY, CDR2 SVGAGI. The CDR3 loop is CASSYRLNTEAFF. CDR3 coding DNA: TGTGCCAGCAGTTACAGGCTGAACACTGAAGCTTTCTTT.

CDR3 residues: CASSLRGGQGADTQYF. The DNA of the CDR3 is TGTGCCAGCAGCTTGCGGGGCGGTCAAGGGGCAGATACGCAGTATTTT. The chain has TRBV5-6 and TRBJ2-3; either TRBD1 or TRBD2 may supply D (5 bases each). The CDR3 has 16 amino acids. In germline, CDR1 is SGHDT, CDR2 YYEEEE. V lost 1 base and J lost 4, with 16 bases in between.

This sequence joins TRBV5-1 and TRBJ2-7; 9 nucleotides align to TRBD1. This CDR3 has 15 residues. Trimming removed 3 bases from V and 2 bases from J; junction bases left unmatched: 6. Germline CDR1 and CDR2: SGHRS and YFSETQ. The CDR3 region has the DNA TGCGCCAGCAGCTCGACAGGGGGGGACACCTACGAGCAGTACTTC. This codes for CASSSTGGDTYEQYF.

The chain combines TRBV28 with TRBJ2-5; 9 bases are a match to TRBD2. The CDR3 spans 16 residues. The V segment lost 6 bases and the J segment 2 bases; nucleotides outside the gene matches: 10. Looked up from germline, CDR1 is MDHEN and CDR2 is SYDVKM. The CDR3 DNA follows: TGTGCCAGCAGGAATGTGGGACTAGCCCTTCAAGAGACCCAGTACTTC. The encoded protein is CASRNVGLALQETQYF.

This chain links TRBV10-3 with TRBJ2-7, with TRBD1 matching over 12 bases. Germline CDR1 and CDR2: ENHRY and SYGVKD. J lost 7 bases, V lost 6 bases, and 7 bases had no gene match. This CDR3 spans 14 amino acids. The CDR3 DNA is TGTGCCATCAGCCCGGGACAGGGGGCCGGTGAGCAGTACTTC. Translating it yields CAISPGQGAGEQYF.

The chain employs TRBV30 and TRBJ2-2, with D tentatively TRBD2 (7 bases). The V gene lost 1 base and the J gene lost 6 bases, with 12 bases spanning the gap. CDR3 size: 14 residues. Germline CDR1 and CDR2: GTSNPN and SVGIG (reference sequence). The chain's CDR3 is CAWSAGGAAGELFF. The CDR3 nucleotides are TGTGCCTGGAGTGCTGGGGGGGCGGCCGGGGAGCTGTTTTTT.

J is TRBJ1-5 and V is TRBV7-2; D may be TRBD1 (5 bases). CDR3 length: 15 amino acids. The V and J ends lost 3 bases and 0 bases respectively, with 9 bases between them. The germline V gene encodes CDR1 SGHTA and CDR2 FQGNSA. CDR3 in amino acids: CASSLSGTSNQPQHF. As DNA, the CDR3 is TGTGCCAGCAGCTTGTCCGGGACTAGCAATCAGCCCCAGCATTTT.

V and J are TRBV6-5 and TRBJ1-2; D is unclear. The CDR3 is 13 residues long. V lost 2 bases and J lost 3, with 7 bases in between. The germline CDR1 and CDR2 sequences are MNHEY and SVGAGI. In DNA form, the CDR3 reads TGTGCCAGCAGTTACGGGCGGGACTATGGCTACACCTTC. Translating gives CASSYGRDYGYTF.

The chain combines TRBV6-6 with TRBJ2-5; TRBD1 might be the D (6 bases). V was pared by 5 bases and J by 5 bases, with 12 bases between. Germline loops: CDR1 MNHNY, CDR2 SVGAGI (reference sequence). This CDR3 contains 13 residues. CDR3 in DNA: TGTGCCAGCAGTCGGACAGTCCGTGAGACCCAGTACTTC. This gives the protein CASSRTVRETQYF.

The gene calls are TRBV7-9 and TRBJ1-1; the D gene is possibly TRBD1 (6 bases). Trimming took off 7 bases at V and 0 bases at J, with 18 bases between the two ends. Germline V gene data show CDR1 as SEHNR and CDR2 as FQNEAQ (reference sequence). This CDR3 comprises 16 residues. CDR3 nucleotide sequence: TGTGCCAGCAACCGGGACGGGGGCCGTATGAACACTGAAGCTTTCTTT. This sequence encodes CASNRDGGRMNTEAFF.

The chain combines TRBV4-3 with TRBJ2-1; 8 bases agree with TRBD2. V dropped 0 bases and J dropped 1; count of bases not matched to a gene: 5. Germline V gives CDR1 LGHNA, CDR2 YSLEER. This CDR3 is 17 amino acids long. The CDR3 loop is CASSQDGLAGSYNEQFF. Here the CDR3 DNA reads TGCGCCAGCAGCCAAGATGGGCTAGCGGGTTCCTACAATGAGCAGTTCTTC.

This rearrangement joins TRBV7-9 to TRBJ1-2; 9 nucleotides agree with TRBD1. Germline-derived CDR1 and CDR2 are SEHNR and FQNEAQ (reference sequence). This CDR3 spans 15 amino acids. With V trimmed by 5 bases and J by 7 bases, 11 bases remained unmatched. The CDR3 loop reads CASSRSMTGGGGYTF. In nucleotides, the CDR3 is TGTGCCAGCAGCCGCTCGATGACAGGGGGAGGTGGCTACACCTTC.

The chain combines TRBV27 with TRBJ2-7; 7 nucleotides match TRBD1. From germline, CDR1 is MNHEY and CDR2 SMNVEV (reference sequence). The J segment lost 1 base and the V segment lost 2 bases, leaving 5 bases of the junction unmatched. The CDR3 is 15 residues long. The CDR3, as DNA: TGTGCCAGCAGTTTAACGGGGACAGATTCCTACGAGCAGTACTTC. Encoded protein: CASSLTGTDSYEQYF.